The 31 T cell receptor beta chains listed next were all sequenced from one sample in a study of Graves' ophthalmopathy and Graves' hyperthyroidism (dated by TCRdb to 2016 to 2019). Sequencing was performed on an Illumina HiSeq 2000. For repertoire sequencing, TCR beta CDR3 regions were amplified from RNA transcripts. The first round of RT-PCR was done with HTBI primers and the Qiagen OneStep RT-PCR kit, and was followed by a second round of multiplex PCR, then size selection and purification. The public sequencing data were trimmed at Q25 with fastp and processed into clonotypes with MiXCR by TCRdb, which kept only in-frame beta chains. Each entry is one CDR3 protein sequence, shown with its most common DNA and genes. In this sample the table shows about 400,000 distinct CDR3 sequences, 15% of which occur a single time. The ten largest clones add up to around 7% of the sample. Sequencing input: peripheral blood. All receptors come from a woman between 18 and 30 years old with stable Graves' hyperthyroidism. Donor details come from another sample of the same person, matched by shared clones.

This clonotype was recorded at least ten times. The CDR3 region has the DNA TGTGCCAGCAGCGAACAGGGTGAAGGTCAGCCCCAGCATTTT. This gives the protein CASSEQGEGQPQHF. The chain recombines TRBV9 with TRBJ1-5, with D tentatively TRBD1 (6 bases). Trimming took off 3 bases at V and 6 bases at J, with 13 bases between the two ends. The CDR3 has 14 residues. Germline CDR1 SGDLS, CDR2 YYNGEE.

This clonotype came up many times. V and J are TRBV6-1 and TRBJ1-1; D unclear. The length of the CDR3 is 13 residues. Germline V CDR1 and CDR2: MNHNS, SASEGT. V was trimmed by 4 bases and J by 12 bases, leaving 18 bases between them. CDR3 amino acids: CASSGTRTSVTFF. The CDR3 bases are TGTGCCAGCAGTGGAACGAGGACTTCGGTTACTTTCTTT.

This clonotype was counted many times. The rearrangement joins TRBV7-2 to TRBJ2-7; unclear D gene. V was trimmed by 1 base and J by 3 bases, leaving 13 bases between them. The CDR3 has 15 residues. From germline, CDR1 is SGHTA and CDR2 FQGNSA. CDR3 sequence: CASSLELGPNYEQYF. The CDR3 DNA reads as TGTGCCAGCAGCTTAGAGCTAGGGCCGAACTACGAGCAGTACTTC.

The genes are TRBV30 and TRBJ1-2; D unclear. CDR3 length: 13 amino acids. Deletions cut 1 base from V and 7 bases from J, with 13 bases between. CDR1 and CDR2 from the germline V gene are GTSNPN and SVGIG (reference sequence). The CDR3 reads CAWSAWTAVGYTF. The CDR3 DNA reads TGTGCCTGGAGTGCCTGGACGGCCGTTGGCTACACCTTC.

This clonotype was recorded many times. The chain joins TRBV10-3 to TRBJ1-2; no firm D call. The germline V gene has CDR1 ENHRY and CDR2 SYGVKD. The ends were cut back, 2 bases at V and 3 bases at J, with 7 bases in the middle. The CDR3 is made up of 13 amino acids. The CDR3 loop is CAISENGYYGYTF. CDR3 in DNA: TGTGCCATCAGTGAGAACGGCTACTATGGCTACACCTTC.

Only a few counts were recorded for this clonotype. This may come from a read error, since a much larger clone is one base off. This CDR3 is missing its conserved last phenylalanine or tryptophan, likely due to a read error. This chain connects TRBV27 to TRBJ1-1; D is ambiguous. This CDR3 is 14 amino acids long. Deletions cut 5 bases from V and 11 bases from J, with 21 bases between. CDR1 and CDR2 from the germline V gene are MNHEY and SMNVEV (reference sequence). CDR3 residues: CASSRIPPLPSAFY. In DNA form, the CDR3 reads TGTGCCAGCAGTAGGATTCCCCCGCTGCCCTCCGCTTTCTAT.

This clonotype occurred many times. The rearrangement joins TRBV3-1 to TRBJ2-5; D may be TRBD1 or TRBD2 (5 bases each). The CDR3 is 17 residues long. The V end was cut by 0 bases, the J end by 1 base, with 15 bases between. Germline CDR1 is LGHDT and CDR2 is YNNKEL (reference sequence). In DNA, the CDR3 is TGTGCCAGCAGCCAAGATCTAAGTGAGGGGCCCCAAGAGACCCAGTACTTC. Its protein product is CASSQDLSEGPQETQYF.

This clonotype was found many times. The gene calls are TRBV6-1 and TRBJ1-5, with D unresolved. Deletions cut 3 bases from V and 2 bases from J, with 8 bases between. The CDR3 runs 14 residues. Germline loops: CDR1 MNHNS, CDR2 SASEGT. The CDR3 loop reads CASSEAPGNQPQHF. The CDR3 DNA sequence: TGTGCCAGCAGTGAGGCCCCGGGCAATCAGCCCCAGCATTTT.

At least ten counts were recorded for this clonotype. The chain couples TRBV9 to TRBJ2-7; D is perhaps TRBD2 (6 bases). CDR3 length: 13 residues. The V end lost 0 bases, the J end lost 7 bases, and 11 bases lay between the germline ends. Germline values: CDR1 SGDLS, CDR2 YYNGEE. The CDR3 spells CASSVGGGGEQYF. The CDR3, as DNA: TGTGCCAGCAGCGTAGGAGGTGGAGGGGAGCAGTACTTC. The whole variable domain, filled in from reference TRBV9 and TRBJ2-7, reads DSGVTQTPKHLITATGQRVTLRCSPRSGDLSVYWYQQSLDQGLQFLIQYYNGEERAKGNILERFSAQQFPDLHSELNLSSLELGDSALYFCASSVGGGGEQYFGPGTRLTVT.

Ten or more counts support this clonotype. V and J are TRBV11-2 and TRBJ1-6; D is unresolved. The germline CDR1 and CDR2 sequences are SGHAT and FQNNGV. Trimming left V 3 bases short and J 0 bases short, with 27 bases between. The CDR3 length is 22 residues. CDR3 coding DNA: TGTGCCAGCAGCTTCGCTCGCCTTCGTCGCTTTGTGCTCAGCTCCTATAATTCACCCCTCCACTTT. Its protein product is CASSFARLRRFVLSSYNSPLHF. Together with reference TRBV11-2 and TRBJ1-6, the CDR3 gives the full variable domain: EAGVAQSPRYKIIEKRQSVAFWCNPISGHATLYWYQQILGQGPKLLIQFQNNGVVDDSQLPKDRFSAERLKGVDSTLKIQPAKLEDSAVYLCASSFARLRRFVLSSYNSPLHFGNGTRLTVT.

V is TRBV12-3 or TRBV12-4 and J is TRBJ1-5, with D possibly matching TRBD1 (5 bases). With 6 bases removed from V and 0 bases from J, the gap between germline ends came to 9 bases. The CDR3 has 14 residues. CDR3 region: CASRKGISNQPQHF. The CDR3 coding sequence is TGTGCCAGCAGGAAGGGGATTAGCAATCAGCCCCAGCATTTT.

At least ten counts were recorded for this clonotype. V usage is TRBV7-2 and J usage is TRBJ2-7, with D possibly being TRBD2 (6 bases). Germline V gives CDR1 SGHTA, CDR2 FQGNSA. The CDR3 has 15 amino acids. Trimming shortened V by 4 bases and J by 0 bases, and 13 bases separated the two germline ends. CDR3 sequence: CASSSSATNSYEQYF. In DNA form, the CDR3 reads TGTGCCAGCAGCTCTAGCGCTACGAACTCCTACGAGCAGTACTTC.

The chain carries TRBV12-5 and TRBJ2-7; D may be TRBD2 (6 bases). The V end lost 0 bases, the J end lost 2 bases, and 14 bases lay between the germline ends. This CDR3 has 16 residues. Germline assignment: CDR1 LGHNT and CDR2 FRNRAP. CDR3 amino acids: CASGLVGASVPYEQYF. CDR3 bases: TGTGCTAGTGGTTTGGTAGGGGCTAGCGTTCCCTACGAGCAGTACTTC.

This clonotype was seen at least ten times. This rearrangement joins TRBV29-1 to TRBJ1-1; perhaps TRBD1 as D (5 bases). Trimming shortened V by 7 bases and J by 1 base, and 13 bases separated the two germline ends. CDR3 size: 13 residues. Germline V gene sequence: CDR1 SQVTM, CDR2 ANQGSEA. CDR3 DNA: TGCAGCGCCACCGGGACTCCGAACACTGAAGCTTTCTTT. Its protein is CSATGTPNTEAFF.

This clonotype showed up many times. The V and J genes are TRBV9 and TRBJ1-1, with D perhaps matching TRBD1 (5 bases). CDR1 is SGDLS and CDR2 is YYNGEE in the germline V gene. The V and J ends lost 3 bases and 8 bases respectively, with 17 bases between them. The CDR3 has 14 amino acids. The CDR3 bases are TGTGCCAGCAGCGACCAGGGTCACGGAAGAGAAGCTTTCTTT. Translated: CASSDQGHGREAFF.

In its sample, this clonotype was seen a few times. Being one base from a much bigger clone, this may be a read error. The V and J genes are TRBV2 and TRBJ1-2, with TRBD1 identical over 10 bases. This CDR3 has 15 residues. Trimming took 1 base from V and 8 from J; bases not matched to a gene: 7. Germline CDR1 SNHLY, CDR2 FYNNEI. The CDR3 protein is CASSEGTGGIRGYTF. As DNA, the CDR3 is TGTGCCAGCAGTGAAGGGACAGGGGGGATTAGAGGCTACACCTTC.

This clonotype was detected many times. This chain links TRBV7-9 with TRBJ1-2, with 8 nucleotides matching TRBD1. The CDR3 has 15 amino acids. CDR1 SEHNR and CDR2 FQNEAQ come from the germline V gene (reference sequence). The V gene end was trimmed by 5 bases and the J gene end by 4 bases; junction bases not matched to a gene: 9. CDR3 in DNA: TGTGCCAGCAGCCTCAGCCGGGGACAGGCCTATGGCTACACCTTC. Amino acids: CASSLSRGQAYGYTF.

CDR3 nucleotide sequence: TGTGCCAGCAGCATCGGGACTATCGAGTCCGGGGAGCTGTTTTTT. Amino acids: CASSIGTIESGELFF. V and J are TRBV11-1 and TRBJ2-2, with TRBD2 matching 7 bases. Germline V lookup: CDR1 SGHAT, CDR2 FQDESV (reference sequence). The V gene end was trimmed by 5 bases and the J gene end by 6 bases; junction bases not matched to a gene: 9. This CDR3 contains 15 residues.

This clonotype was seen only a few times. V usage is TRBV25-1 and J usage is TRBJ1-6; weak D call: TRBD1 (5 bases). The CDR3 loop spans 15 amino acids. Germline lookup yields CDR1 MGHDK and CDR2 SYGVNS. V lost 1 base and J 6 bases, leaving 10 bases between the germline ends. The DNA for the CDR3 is TGTGCCAGCAGTGAATCGGGGGGGGGTAATTCACCCCTCCACTTT. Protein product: CASSESGGGNSPLHF.

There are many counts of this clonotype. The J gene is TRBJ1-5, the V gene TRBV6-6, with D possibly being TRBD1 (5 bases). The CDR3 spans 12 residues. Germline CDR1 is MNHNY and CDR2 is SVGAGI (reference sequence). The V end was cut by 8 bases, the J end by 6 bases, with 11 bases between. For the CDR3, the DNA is TGTGCCAGCTTATCAGGGTTTCAGCCCCAGCATTTT. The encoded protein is CASLSGFQPQHF.

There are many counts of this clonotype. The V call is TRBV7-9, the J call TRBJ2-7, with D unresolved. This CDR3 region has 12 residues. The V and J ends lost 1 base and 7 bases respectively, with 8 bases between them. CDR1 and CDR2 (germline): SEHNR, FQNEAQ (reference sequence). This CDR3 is CASSLVSEEQYF. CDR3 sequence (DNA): TGTGCCAGCAGCTTAGTATCGGAGGAGCAGTACTTC.

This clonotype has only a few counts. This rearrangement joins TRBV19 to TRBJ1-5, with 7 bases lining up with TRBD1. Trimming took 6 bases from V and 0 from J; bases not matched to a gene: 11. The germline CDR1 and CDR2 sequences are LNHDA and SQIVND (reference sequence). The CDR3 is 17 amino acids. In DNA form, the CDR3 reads TGTGCCAGTAGAGGGACAGTCATCCCTTATAGCAATCAGCCCCAGCATTTT. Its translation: CASRGTVIPYSNQPQHF. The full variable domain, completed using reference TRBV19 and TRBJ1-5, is DGGITQSPKYLFRKEGQNVTLSCEQNLNHDAMYWYRQDPGQGLRLIYYSQIVNDFQKGDIAEGYSVSREKKESFPLTVTSAQKNPTAFYLCASRGTVIPYSNQPQHFGDGTRLSIL.

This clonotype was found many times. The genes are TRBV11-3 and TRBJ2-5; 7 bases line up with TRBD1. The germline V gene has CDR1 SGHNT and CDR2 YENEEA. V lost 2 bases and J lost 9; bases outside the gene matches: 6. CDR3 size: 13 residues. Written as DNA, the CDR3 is TGTGCCAGCAGCTTAAAGGGGGCCGGAGCCCAGTACTTC. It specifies CASSLKGAGAQYF.

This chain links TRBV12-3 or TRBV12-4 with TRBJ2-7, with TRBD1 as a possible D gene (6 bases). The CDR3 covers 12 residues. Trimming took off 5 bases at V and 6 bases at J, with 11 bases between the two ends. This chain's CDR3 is CASSHRVIEQYF. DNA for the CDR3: TGTGCCAGCAGTCACAGGGTCATCGAGCAGTACTTC.

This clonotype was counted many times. CDR3 nucleotides: TGTGCCAGCAGGGGGACAGGGGACAATCAGCCCCAGCATTTT. Translating it yields CASRGTGDNQPQHF. The chain carries TRBV6-2 or TRBV6-3 and TRBJ1-5; TRBD1 agrees at 10 bases. The germline V gene encodes CDR1 MNHEY and CDR2 SVGEGT. This CDR3 contains 14 residues. The junction had 2 bases not matched to a gene; V was cut back by 6 bases and J by 3 bases.

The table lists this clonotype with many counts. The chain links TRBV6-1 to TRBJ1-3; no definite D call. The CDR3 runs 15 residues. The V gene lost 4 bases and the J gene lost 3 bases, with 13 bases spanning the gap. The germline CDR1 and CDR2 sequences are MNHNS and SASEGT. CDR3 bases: TGTGCCAGCAGTGGCCCACCAGGTCTTGGAAACACCATATATTTT. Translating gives CASSGPPGLGNTIYF.

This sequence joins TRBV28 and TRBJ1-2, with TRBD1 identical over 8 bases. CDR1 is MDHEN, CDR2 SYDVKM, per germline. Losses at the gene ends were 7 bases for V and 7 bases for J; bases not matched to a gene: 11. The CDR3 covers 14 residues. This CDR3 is CASTAQDRGSGYTF. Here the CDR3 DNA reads TGTGCCAGCACCGCCCAAGACAGGGGTAGTGGCTACACCTTC.

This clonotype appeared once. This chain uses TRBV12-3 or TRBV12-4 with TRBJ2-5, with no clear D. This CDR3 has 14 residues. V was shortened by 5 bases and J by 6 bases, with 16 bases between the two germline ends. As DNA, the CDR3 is TGTGCCAGCAGTCCCGGTGGGCTCCTAAAGACCCAGTACTTC. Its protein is CASSPGGLLKTQYF.

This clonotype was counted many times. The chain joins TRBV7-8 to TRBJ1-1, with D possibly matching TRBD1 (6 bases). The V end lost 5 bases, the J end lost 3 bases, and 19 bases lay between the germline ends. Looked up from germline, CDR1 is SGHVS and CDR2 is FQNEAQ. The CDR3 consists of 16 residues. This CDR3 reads CASSVRGPILDTEAFF. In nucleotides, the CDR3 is TGTGCCAGCAGCGTTCGGGGGCCAATCCTCGACACTGAAGCTTTCTTT.

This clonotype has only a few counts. CDR3 region: CATQQGRNTEAFF. The CDR3 region has the DNA TGTGCCACACAACAGGGGAGGAACACTGAAGCTTTCTTT. The rearrangement joins TRBV19 to TRBJ1-1, with 7 bases that match TRBD1. The CDR3 runs 13 residues. Germline V gives CDR1 LNHDA, CDR2 SQIVND (reference sequence). V lost 10 bases, J lost 1 base, and 6 bases stayed unmatched. Combining the CDR3 with reference TRBV19 and TRBJ1-1 gives the whole variable domain DGGITQSPKYLFRKEGQNVTLSCEQNLNHDAMYWYRQDPGQGLRLIYYSQIVNDFQKGDIAEGYSVSREKKESFPLTVTSAQKNPTAFYLCATQQGRNTEAFFGQGTRLTVV.

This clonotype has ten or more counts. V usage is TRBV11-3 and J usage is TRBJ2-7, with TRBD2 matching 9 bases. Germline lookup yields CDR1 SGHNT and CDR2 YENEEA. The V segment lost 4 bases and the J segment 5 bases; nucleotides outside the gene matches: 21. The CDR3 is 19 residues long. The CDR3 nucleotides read TGTGCCAGCAGCTACGCGAGCACCGCGAGGGGCGGGGGGGCCCACGAGCAGTACTTC. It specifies CASSYASTARGGGAHEQYF. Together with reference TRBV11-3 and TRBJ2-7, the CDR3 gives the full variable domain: EAGVVQSPRYKIIEKKQPVAFWCNPISGHNTLYWYLQNLGQGPELLIRYENEEAVDDSQLPKDRFSAERLKGVDSTLKIQPAELGDSAVYLCASSYASTARGGGAHEQYFGPGTRLTVT.